This T cell receptor (beta chain) was retrieved from a study of CD8 T cells in ankylosing spondylitis. Overall study results and limits: The clones that were linked to disease were reported to be significantly enriched in matched synovial fluid samples from ankylosing spondylitis patients. Characteristic of ankylosing spondylitis blood, it appeared, was a TCR beta motif comprising several highly homologous variants.

The CDR3 is 12 residues long. Looked up from germline, CDR1 is SGHRS and CDR2 is YFSETQ. Trimming took 0 bases from V and 5 from J, leaving 5 bases between them. Worth noting for this clonotype: The antigen remains unidentified.

TCRdb independently ran MiXCR on the 5' RACE reads; one entry per CDR3 protein. Of more than 600,000 distinct CDR3 sequences in the sample, 15% to 20% were seen once. The chain combines TRBV5-1 with TRBJ2-5, with D unclear. Input material: blood, either unsorted or a sorted T cell fraction (not recorded which). This TCR derives from a male donor with ankylosing spondylitis. CDR3 region: CASSLVMETQYF. DNA of the CDR3: TGCGCCAGCAGCTTGGTGATGGAGACCCAGTACTTC.